This T cell receptor (beta chain) was documented in a study of cytomegalovirus exposure and HLA in healthy donors. Study-level background: A previous analysis identified approximately 120 million unique TCR beta sequences derived from 180 million or so T cells. Study-level points and caveats: The authors reported that TCR beta sequences could predict HLA-A and HLA-B alleles. These predictions were accurate for most subjects in the first cohort. Cytomegalovirus-associated TCR beta chains were listed, numbering 150 to 200.

With regard to this clone: As yet, its antigen is unknown.

Trimming cost V 2 bases and J 10 bases; bases outside gene matches: 8. The CDR3 loop spans 14 amino acids. Germline V lookup: CDR1 MNHNY, CDR2 SVGAGI (reference sequence). It was with 60 Vbeta and 13 Jbeta primers that the PCR ran. Some clones are missing from TCRdb's copy, which holds only in-frame ones; the method was immunoSEQ multiplex PCR. The sample includes approximately 80,000 clones. The chain joins TRBV6-6 to TRBJ2-1, with TRBD2 matching 7 bases. Sequencing input: PBMCs. The receptor was isolated from a man between 18 and 35 years old in good health and CMV-seropositive. The CDR3 here is CASSYPSSGPEQFF. The CDR3, as DNA: TGTGCCAGCAGTTACCCCTCTAGCGGCCCCGAGCAGTTCTTC.